This T cell receptor (beta chain) came from a study of cytomegalovirus exposure and HLA in healthy donors. Study conclusions and caveats: Per a later analysis, 16,951 TCR beta sequences showed association with HLA alleles at 0.05 false discovery rate.

The CDR3 spans 16 residues. Germline loops: CDR1 SGHVS, CDR2 FNYEAQ. Trimming took 1 base from V and 4 from J, leaving 16 bases between them. The PCR made use of 60 Vbeta and 13 Jbeta primers. The method was immunoSEQ multiplex PCR; TCRdb's version includes in-frame clones alone and lacks a portion of them. Counted here are 120,000 or so clones, 83% occurring once; the ten biggest clones make up over 15%. Points on this clone: Its specificity is unknown.

Sample: PBMCs. This chain connects TRBV7-6 to TRBJ2-5; possible D gene TRBD2, 5 bases. The TCR was taken from a man younger than 30 in good health and CMV-seropositive. In nucleotides, the CDR3 is TGTGCCAGCAGCTTAGGTGAGGGAGTAACAAGAGAGACCCAGTACTTC. It translates to CASSLGEGVTRETQYF.